This T cell receptor (beta chain) emerged from a study of T cells after yellow fever vaccination. TCRdb re-called the 5' RACE reads with MiXCR, one entry per CDR3 protein. The data contain just under 600,000 distinct CDR3 sequences, less than 15% of them singletons. Germline assignment: CDR1 SGHTA and CDR2 FQGTGA. The junction had 5 bases not matched to a gene; V was cut back by 5 bases and J by 0 bases. CDR3 length equals 16 residues. Material: PBMCs, obtained on the day of the yellow fever booster vaccination. The sequence was obtained from a man aged 30-40 years who received the YFV17D yellow fever vaccine. V gene TRBV7-3 combines with J gene TRBJ2-2; TRBD1 matches at 8 bases. CDR3 sequence: CASSLLGQANTGELFF. CDR3 DNA: TGTGCCAGCAGCCTGCTGGGACAGGCGAACACCGGGGAGCTGTTTTTT.